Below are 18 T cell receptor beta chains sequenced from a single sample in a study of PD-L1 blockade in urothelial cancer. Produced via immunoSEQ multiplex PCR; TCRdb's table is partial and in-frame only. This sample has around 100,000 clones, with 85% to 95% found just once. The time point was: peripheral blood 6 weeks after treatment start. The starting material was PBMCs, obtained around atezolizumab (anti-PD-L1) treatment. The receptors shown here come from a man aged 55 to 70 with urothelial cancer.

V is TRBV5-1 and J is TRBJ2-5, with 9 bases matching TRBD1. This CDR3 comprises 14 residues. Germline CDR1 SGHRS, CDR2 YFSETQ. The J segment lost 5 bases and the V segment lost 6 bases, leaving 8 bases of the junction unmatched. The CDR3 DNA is TGCGCCAGCAACGCCGGGACAGGGTTGGAGACCCAGTACTTC. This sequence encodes CASNAGTGLETQYF.

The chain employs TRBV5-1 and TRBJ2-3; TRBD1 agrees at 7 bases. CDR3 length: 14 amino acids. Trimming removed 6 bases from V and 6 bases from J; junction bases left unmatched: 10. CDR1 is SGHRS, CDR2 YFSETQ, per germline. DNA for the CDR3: TGCGCCAGCAACCTAGGACAGGTCTCGGATACGCAGTATTTT. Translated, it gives CASNLGQVSDTQYF.

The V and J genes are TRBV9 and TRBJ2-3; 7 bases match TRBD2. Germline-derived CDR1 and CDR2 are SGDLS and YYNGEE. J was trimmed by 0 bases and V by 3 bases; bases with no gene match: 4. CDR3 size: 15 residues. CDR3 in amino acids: CASSGGGPSTDTQYF. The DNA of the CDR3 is TGTGCCAGCAGCGGCGGGGGACCTAGCACAGATACGCAGTATTTT.

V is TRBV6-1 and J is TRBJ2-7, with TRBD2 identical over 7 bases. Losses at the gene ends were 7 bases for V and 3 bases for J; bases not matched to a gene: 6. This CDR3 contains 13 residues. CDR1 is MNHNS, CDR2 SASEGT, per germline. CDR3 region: CASTQGGFYEQYF. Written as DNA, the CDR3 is TGTGCCAGCACCCAGGGAGGGTTCTACGAGCAGTACTTC.

CDR3 nucleotide sequence: TGTGCCAGCACCCGACAGGGGGGAAACATTCAGTACTTC. Translating gives CASTRQGGNIQYF. The V and J genes are TRBV2 and TRBJ2-4, with TRBD1 matching 9 bases. V dropped 7 bases and J dropped 6; count of bases not matched to a gene: 4. CDR1 and CDR2 from the germline V gene are SNHLY and FYNNEI. CDR3 length: 13 residues.

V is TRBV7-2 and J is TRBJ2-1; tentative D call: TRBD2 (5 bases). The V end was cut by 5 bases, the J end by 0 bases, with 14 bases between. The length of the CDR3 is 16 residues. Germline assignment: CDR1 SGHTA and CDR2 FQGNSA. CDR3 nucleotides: TGTGCCAGCAGCCGCCCTCCCGGGGACTCCTACAATGAGCAGTTCTTC. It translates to CASSRPPGDSYNEQFF.

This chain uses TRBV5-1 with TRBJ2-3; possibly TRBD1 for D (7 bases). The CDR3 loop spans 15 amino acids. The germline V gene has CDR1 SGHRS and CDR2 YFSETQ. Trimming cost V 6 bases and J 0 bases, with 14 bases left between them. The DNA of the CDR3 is TGCGCCAGCACCCAGGGGGGCGGCAGCACAGATACGCAGTATTTT. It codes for CASTQGGGSTDTQYF.

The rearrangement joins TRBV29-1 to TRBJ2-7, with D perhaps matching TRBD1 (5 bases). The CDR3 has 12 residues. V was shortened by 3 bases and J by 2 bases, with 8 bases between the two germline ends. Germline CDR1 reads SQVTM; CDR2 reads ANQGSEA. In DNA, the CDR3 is TGCAGCGTTGAGGGGCAGGCCTACGAGCAGTACTTC. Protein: CSVEGQAYEQYF.

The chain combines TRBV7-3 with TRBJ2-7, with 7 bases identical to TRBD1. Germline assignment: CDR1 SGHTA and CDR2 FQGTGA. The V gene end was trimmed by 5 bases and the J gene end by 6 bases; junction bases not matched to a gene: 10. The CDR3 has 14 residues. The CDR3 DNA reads TGTGCCAGCAGCCCCAACAGGGGTGAGAGCGAGCAGTACTTC. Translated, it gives CASSPNRGESEQYF.

Here the CDR3 DNA reads TGTGCCAGCAGTAGATCACGGGGGAATGGAAACACCATATATTTT. Residues: CASSRSRGNGNTIYF. The J gene is TRBJ1-3, the V gene TRBV2, with a tentative D call TRBD1 (5 bases). V lost 5 bases, J lost 3 bases, and 14 bases lay in between. The CDR3 has 15 residues. Germline CDR1 is SNHLY and CDR2 is FYNNEI.

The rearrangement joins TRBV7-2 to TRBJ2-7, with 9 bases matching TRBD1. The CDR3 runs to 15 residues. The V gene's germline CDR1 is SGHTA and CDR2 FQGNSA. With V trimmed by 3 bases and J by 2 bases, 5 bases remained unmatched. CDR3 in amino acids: CASSFSRTGAYEQYF. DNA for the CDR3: TGTGCCAGCAGCTTTTCCCGGACAGGGGCCTACGAGCAGTACTTC.

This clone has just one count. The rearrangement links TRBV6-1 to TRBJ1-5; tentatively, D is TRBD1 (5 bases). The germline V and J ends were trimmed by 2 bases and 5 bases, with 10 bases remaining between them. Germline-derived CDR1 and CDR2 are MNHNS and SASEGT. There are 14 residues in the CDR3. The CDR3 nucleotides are TGTGCCAGCAGTGAAACTCCAGGGTATCAGCCCCAGCATTTT. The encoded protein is CASSETPGYQPQHF.

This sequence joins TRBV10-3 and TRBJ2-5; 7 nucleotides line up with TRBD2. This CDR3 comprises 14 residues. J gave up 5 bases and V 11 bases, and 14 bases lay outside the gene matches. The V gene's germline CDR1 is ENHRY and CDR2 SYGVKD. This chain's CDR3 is CASRQGQRGETQYF. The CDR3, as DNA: TGTGCCTCGCGTCAGGGCCAGCGGGGCGAGACCCAGTACTTC.

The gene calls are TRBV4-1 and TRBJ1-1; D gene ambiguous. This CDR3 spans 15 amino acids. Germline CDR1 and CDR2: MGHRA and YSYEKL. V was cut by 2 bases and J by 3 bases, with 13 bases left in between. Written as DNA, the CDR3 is TGCGCCAGCAGCCAATCGGACTACCCGGACACTGAAGCTTTCTTT. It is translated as CASSQSDYPDTEAFF.

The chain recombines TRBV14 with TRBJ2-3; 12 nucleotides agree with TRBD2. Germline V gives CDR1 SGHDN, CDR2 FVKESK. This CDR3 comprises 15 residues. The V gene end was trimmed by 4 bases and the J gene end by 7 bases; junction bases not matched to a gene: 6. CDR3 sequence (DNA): TGTGCCAGCAGCCTAACCGGGACTAGCGGGTATACGCAGTATTTT. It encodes CASSLTGTSGYTQYF.

CDR3 sequence reads: CASSPGQGNTEAFF. CDR3 bases: TGTGCCAGCAGCCCCGGACAGGGGAACACTGAAGCTTTCTTT. The chain uses TRBV7-3 and TRBJ1-1; 8 bases are shared with TRBD1. V lost 5 bases to trimming and J lost 1 base; unmatched junction nucleotides: 3. Germline V lookup: CDR1 SGHTA, CDR2 FQGTGA. The CDR3 contains 14 residues.

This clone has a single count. The CDR3 region is CASSYLDSTYEQYF. The DNA for the CDR3 is TGTGCCAGCAGTTACCTAGACAGCACCTACGAGCAGTACTTC. This chain links TRBV6-5 with TRBJ2-7, with D maybe TRBD1 (5 bases). CDR3 length: 14 residues. Trimming stripped 2 bases from V and 2 bases from J, with 10 bases between. Germline V gives CDR1 MNHEY, CDR2 SVGAGI.

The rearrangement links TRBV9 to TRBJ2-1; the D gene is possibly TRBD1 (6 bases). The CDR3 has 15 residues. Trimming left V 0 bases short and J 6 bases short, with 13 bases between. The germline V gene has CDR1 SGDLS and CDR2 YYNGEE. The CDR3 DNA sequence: TGTGCCAGCAGCGTAGGTACGACAGGCGGCAATGAGCAGTTCTTC. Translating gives CASSVGTTGGNEQFF.